Listed here are 21 T cell receptor beta chains from one sample, sequenced in a study of response to subunit inactivated influenza vaccine. Each CDR3 protein is one row after TCRdb ran MiXCR on the RT-PCR reads. Of roughly 710,000 distinct CDR3 sequences listed, 14% were seen once; the top ten hold around 7.6%. This sample comprised PBMCs from blood, obtained 14 to 15 days before vaccination. All receptors derive from a man in his fifties who received an inactivated influenza vaccine.

This clonotype was found many times. This rearrangement joins TRBV29-1 to TRBJ2-7; 7 bases are a match to TRBD2. Germline V gene sequence: CDR1 SQVTM, CDR2 ANQGSEA. Losses at the gene ends were 7 bases for V and 9 bases for J; bases not matched to a gene: 12. The CDR3 sequence is 12 residues long. CDR3 nucleotide sequence: TGCAGCGCATTGGACATGTCGGGGGGGCAGTACTTC. Its protein is CSALDMSGGQYF.

For the CDR3, the DNA is TGTGCCAGCAACGGGGGGGGGAGATACCAAGAGACCCAGTACTTC. It encodes CASNGGGRYQETQYF. J is TRBJ2-5 and V is TRBV9; 8 positions match TRBD2. V was clipped by 6 bases and J by 0 bases; unmatched bases: 7. The CDR3 is 15 amino acids. Germline V CDR1 and CDR2: SGDLS, YYNGEE.

The J gene is TRBJ2-2, the V gene TRBV2, with TRBD1 matching over 7 bases. Germline loops: CDR1 SNHLY, CDR2 FYNNEI. The length of the CDR3 is 14 residues. The V and J ends lost 10 bases and 1 base, in that order; junction bases with no gene match: 6. The CDR3 loop reads CATQGTVNTGELFF. The CDR3 DNA follows: TGTGCCACCCAGGGGACAGTGAACACCGGGGAGCTGTTTTTT.

The CDR3 DNA reads as TGCGCCAGCAGCGCCGGACTAGCGGGAGATCAAGAGACCCAGTACTTC. Protein sequence: CASSAGLAGDQETQYF. The chain carries TRBV5-1 and TRBJ2-5, with TRBD2 matching 13 bases. The ends lost 4 bases at V and 2 bases at J; junction bases unmatched: 5. Germline CDR1 and CDR2: SGHRS and YFSETQ. The CDR3 consists of 16 residues.

The J gene is TRBJ2-1, the V gene TRBV7-9; 8 bases are shared with TRBD2. The germline V gene has CDR1 SEHNR and CDR2 FQNEAQ (reference sequence). Unmatched junction bases numbered 7, after V lost 11 bases and J lost 7 bases. This CDR3 region has 12 residues. CDR3 DNA sequence: TGTGCCGGGCGGGGGGCGACGAATGAGCAGTTCTTC. This encodes CAGRGATNEQFF.

The chain is built from TRBV16 and TRBJ2-2; D possibly corresponds to TRBD2 (6 bases). This CDR3 spans 14 amino acids. Germline CDR1 and CDR2: KGHSY and FQNENV. Trimming cost V 0 bases and J 6 bases, with 8 bases left between them. The CDR3 protein is CASSQSGEAGELFF. The CDR3 bases are TGTGCCAGCAGCCAATCCGGGGAGGCCGGGGAGCTGTTTTTT.

The chain joins TRBV10-3 to TRBJ2-7, with 7 nucleotides matching TRBD1. Germline-derived CDR1 and CDR2 are ENHRY and SYGVKD. CDR3 length: 13 amino acids. V dropped 4 bases and J dropped 2; count of bases not matched to a gene: 2. CDR3 DNA sequence: TGTGCCATCAGTGGACAGGGTCCCTACGAGCAGTACTTC. Its protein is CAISGQGPYEQYF.

The chain has TRBV10-3 and TRBJ2-3; D may correspond to TRBD1 or TRBD2 (6 bases each). The germline gives CDR1 ENHRY, CDR2 SYGVKD. V dropped 6 bases and J dropped 6 bases, with 13 bases sitting between them. The CDR3 has 13 amino acids. CDR3 in amino acids: CAIREQGLDTQYF. In nucleotides, the CDR3 is TGTGCCATCAGAGAACAGGGACTGGATACGCAGTATTTT.

Remarks on this clonotype: This may arise from a read error, as a much more abundant clone is one base away. This chain links TRBV28 with TRBJ1-2, with 7 bases fitting TRBD1. This CDR3 is built from 14 residues. V dropped 2 bases and J dropped 4; count of bases not matched to a gene: 4. The germline CDR1 and CDR2 sequences are MDHEN and SYDVKM. CDR3: CASSLTTGTYGYTF. The DNA for the CDR3 is TGTGCCAGCAGTTTAACGACAGGGACCTATGGCTACACCTTC.

J is TRBJ1-6 and V is TRBV27; tentative D call: TRBD1 (5 bases). V gave up 3 bases and J gave up 4 bases, with 7 bases separating them. Looked up from germline, CDR1 is MNHEY and CDR2 is SMNVEV (reference sequence). This CDR3 contains 14 residues. CDR3 bases: TGTGCCAGCAGTTTTGCAGGGTATAATTCACCCCTCCACTTT. Protein: CASSFAGYNSPLHF.

This clonotype appeared many times. The chain carries TRBV6-2 or TRBV6-3 and TRBJ2-1; D is unclear. Germline CDR1 MNHEY, CDR2 SVGEGT. Trimming pared 6 bases from V and 10 bases from J, leaving 13 bases between. CDR3 length: 12 amino acids. As DNA, the CDR3 is TGTGCCAGCAGCTCATGGGTCCAAGAGCAGTTCTTC. As protein: CASSSWVQEQFF.

The chain has TRBV9 and TRBJ2-7; 9 bases match TRBD2. Trimming at V came to 4 bases and at J to 6 bases, leaving 14 bases not matched to a gene. The CDR3 runs 16 residues. The germline V gene has CDR1 SGDLS and CDR2 YYNGEE. The CDR3 spells CASSPLGSSGSSEQYF. CDR3 DNA: TGTGCCAGCAGCCCCCTGGGGAGTAGCGGGAGCTCCGAGCAGTACTTC.

V and J are TRBV28 and TRBJ2-2; 9 bases fit TRBD1. This CDR3 is 17 amino acids long. The germline gives CDR1 MDHEN, CDR2 SYDVKM. Trimming cost V 5 bases and J 5 bases; bases outside gene matches: 12. This CDR3 reads CASSPRTGTGRTGELFF. The DNA for the CDR3 is TGTGCCAGCAGTCCCCGTACGGGGACAGGGAGGACCGGGGAGCTGTTTTTT.

As for this clonotype: A read error may be the cause here, since a much bigger clone is one base away. This chain joins TRBV7-9 and TRBJ2-7; no definite D call. The V gene lost 7 bases and the J gene lost 6 bases, with 13 bases spanning the gap. The germline gives CDR1 SEHNR, CDR2 FQNEAQ (reference sequence). The CDR3 covers 12 residues. The CDR3 here is CASTPRIGEQYF. The CDR3 nucleotides read TGTGCCAGCACCCCCCGGATCGGCGAGCAGTACTTC.

This clonotype occurred a few times. The rearrangement joins TRBV28 to TRBJ1-1; tentative D call: TRBD1 (5 bases). CDR1 and CDR2 from the germline V gene are MDHEN and SYDVKM. Trimming shortened V by 8 bases and J by 4 bases, and 11 bases separated the two germline ends. This CDR3 has 12 amino acids. The CDR3 region has the DNA TGTGCCAGCGGGTCAGGGCTCACTGAAGCTTTCTTT. It translates to CASGSGLTEAFF.

This clonotype was seen a handful of times. The CDR3 here is CASSSTDNSPLHF. CDR3 DNA sequence: TGTGCCAGCAGCTCGACGGACAATTCACCCCTCCACTTT. V and J are TRBV5-6 and TRBJ1-6; D gene ambiguous. CDR1 is SGHDT, CDR2 YYEEEE, per germline. Deletions cut 3 bases from V and 7 bases from J, with 8 bases between. The CDR3 totals 13 residues.

A few counts support this clonotype. The CDR3 nucleotides read TGTGCCACCAGCAGAGTACAGGGGTCCTACGAGCAGTACTTC. Translating gives CATSRVQGSYEQYF. The genes are TRBV15 and TRBJ2-7; TRBD1 matches at 7 bases. This CDR3 spans 14 amino acids. The V gene end was trimmed by 1 base and the J gene end by 1 base; junction bases not matched to a gene: 1. The germline V gene has CDR1 LNHNV and CDR2 YYDKDF (reference sequence).

Only a few counts were recorded for this clonotype. The chain is built from TRBV11-2 and TRBJ2-1, with 15 nucleotides matching TRBD2. V was clipped by 5 bases and J by 9 bases; unmatched bases: 5. Germline V CDR1 and CDR2: SGHAT, FQNNGV. This CDR3 has 15 amino acids. The CDR3: CASSPRTSGGVEQFF. Written as DNA, the CDR3 is TGTGCCAGCAGCCCCAGGACTAGCGGGGGGGTTGAGCAGTTCTTC.

This clonotype was counted once. As the CDR3 is not closed by the conserved phenylalanine or tryptophan, this likely results from a read error. V is TRBV4-3 and J is TRBJ2-3; TRBD1 agrees at 8 bases. The CDR3 spans 15 residues. The germline gives CDR1 LGHNA, CDR2 YSLEER. The trim removed 5 bases at V and 1 base at J, leaving 5 bases unmatched. This CDR3 reads CASSTSRGRTDTQYS. The CDR3, as DNA: TGCGCCAGCAGCACGAGCAGGGGGCGCACAGATACGCAGTATTCT.

This clonotype was seen ten or more times. The chain carries TRBV28 and TRBJ2-5, with a possible D match to TRBD2 (6 bases). Germline lookup yields CDR1 MDHEN and CDR2 SYDVKM. This CDR3 comprises 12 residues. Trimming stripped 7 bases from V and 1 base from J, with 7 bases between. CDR3 amino acids: CASTTSQETQYF. Written as DNA, the CDR3 is TGTGCCAGCACGACTAGCCAAGAGACCCAGTACTTC.

The V call is TRBV4-2, the J call TRBJ2-1; 7 nucleotides line up with TRBD2. CDR1 LGHNA and CDR2 YNFKEQ come from the germline V gene. This CDR3 contains 16 residues. The J segment lost 5 bases and the V segment lost 2 bases, leaving 9 bases of the junction unmatched. CDR3 residues: CASSQWPSGTDNEQFF. CDR3 DNA: TGTGCCAGCAGCCAATGGCCTAGCGGAACAGACAATGAGCAGTTCTTC.